This T cell receptor beta chain was obtained from a study of blood T cell repertoires in COVID-19. Study overall: Samples representing acute and convalescent COVID-19 were sourced from the United States, Italy and Spain. Sources were T cells, B-cell-depleted T cells, or PBMCs; the material itself was cDNA or gDNA.

In the original processing: How many nucleated cells were present was estimated from reference gene primer amplification. The repertoire was sequenced with immunoSEQ multiplex PCR; TCRdb's copy has only in-frame clones and lacks some. From that table come the V and J calls and clone size; the DNA was used to work out D and trimming. The sample shows hundreds of thousands of clones, 89% of them seen only once. The origin of this receptor is a man between 60 and 70 years old who had recovered from COVID-19. The sequencing input was peripheral blood.

DNA of the CDR3: TGTGCCAGCAGCTCACTTAGCGGGTCCCCCACAGATACGCAGTATTTT. Its protein product is CASSSLSGSPTDTQYF. The chain employs TRBV7-2 and TRBJ2-3; 7 nucleotides match TRBD2. Trimming removed 4 bases from V and 2 bases from J; junction bases left unmatched: 9. CDR3 length: 16 residues. Germline-derived CDR1 and CDR2 are SGHTA and FQGNSA. Full variable domain (missing parts from reference TRBV7-2 and TRBJ2-3): GAGVSQSPSNKVTEKGKDVELRCDPISGHTALYWYRQSLGQGLEFLIYFQGNSAPDKSGLPSDRFSAERTGGSVSTLTIQRTQQEDSAVYLCASSSLSGSPTDTQYFGPGTRLTVL.